This TCR beta chain was documented in a study of blood T cell repertoires in COVID-19. Overall study context: From T cells, B-cell-depleted T cells, or PBMCs came the material, which was cDNA or gDNA.

The trim removed 9 bases at V and 4 bases at J, leaving 8 bases unmatched. Germline V gene lookup returns CDR1 SNHLY and CDR2 FYNNEI. CDR3 size: 13 residues. Profiled with immunoSEQ multiplex PCR; TCRdb holds only in-frame clones, not every one. This sample has 120,000 to 150,000 clones, with around 91% found just once. The rearrangement uses TRBV2 and TRBJ1-2; 7 bases are a match to TRBD1. The sequenced material came from peripheral blood. The sequence derives from a man between 18 and 29 years old with COVID-19, enrolled during active disease. The CDR3 sequence: CARADREPYGYTF. The CDR3 nucleotides are TGTGCCAGGGCTGACAGGGAACCCTATGGCTACACCTTC.